Listed below are T cell receptor beta chains from one sample, sequenced in a study of T cells in Graves' hyperthyroidism and ophthalmopathy. TCRdb passed the multiplex PCR reads through MiXCR, listing each CDR3 protein once. The sample contains about 290,000 distinct CDR3 sequences, around 15% of which appear only once. Sequencing input: blood. These receptors originate from a woman aged 35 to 49 with Graves' hyperthyroidism. The CDR3 runs from the conserved cysteine through the conserved F or W. Each record gives: clone size, V gene, D gene, J gene, CDR3 length, CDR3 DNA, CDR3 protein. The D gene is left open where the match is weak. Clone size is stated in some rows and not others, as once, few, many or a class when expanded.

many	TRBV20-1	-	TRBJ1-5	15	TGCAGTGCTAGAGGGGGAGGTGTATTCAATCAGCCCCAGCATTTT	CSARGGGVFNQPQHF
many	TRBV12-3/TRBV12-4	-	TRBJ2-1	14	TGTGCCAGCAGTTTAGCGGCCCTAGGGGGTGAGCAGTTCTTC	CASSLAALGGEQFF
many	TRBV28	TRBD1	TRBJ1-4	16	TGTGCCAGCAGGCAACACCGGGACAGGGGGTATGAAAAACTGTTTTTT	CASRQHRDRGYEKLFF
many	TRBV10-3	-	TRBJ1-1	17	TGTGCCATCAGTGAGATGGGGCAGGCGCTTGGACACACTGAAGCTTTCTTT	CAISEMGQALGHTEAFF
many	TRBV20-1	TRBD1	TRBJ1-2	15	TGCAGTGCTAGAGTCTCCGGGACAGGGCACTATGGCTACACCTTC	CSARVSGTGHYGYTF
few	TRBV6-1	-	TRBJ1-6	17	TGTGCCAGCAGTGAATTAACAGGTGTCTCCTATAATTCACCCCTCCACTTT	CASSELTGVSYNSPLHF
few	TRBV5-1	-	TRBJ2-1	17	TGCGCCAGCAGCTTGGGGTCTAGCGTTCTCTCCTACAATGAGCAGTTCTTC	CASSLGSSVLSYNEQFF
many	TRBV27	-	TRBJ2-1	15	TGTGCCAGCAGTTCCGGGACCCGGTACGCCGATGAGCAGTTCTTC	CASSSGTRYADEQFF
many	TRBV5-1	TRBD2	TRBJ2-1	16	TGCGCCAGCAGCTACGGACTAGCGGGAGGGCCGAATGAGCAGTTCTTC	CASSYGLAGGPNEQFF
-	TRBV15	-	TRBJ2-7	13	TGTGCCACCAGCAAACCCCCGCAGTACGAGCAGCACTTC	CATSKPPQYEQHF
few	TRBV19	TRBD2	TRBJ2-7	13	TGTGCCAGTAGTTGGGCGGGAGGCTACGAGCAGTACTTC	CASSWAGGYEQYF
-	TRBV3-1	TRBD2	TRBJ2-1	17	TGTGCCAGCAGCGGGAGCGGAGCCGGGAGGTCCTACAATGAGCAGTTCTTC	CASSGSGAGRSYNEQFF
many	TRBV5-8	TRBD2	TRBJ2-3	16	TGTGCCAGCAGCTTCGGGAGGGCCGTCCGGACAGATACGCAGTATTTT	CASSFGRAVRTDTQYF
many	TRBV2	-	TRBJ1-1	13	TGTGCCAGCAATGTGGCATTGAACACTGAAGCTTTCTTT	CASNVALNTEAFF
-	TRBV7-3	TRBD2	TRBJ2-3	15	TGTGCCAGCAGCTTAGAAGGGACTATAACAGATACGCAGTATTTT	CASSLEGTITDTQYF
many	TRBV27	-	TRBJ2-1	12	TGTGCCAGCAATAACGCGTTAGGTGAGCAGTTCTTC	CASNNALGEQFF
few	TRBV7-8	-	TRBJ2-7	14	TGTGCCAGCAGCGCGTACGGGGAGCCTAACGAGCAGTACTTC	CASSAYGEPNEQYF
many	TRBV20-1	-	TRBJ2-3	13	TGCAGTGCTAGAGATTTTAGGACAGATACGCAGTATTTT	CSARDFRTDTQYF
many	TRBV3-1	TRBD1	TRBJ1-4	14	TGTGCCAGCAGCCCCAGGACAGGAAGCGAAAAACTGTTTTTT	CASSPRTGSEKLFF